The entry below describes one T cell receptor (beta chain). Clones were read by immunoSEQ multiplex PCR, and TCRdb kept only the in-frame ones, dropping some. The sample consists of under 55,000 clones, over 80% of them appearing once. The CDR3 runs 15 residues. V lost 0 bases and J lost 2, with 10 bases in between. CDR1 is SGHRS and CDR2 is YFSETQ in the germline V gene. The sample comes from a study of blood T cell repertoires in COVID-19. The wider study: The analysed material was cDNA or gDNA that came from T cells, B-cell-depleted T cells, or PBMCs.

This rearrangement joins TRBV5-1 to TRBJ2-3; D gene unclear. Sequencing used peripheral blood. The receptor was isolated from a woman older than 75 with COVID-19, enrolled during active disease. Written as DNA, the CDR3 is TGCGCCAGCAGCTTGGCACACCCCAACACAGATACGCAGTATTTT. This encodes CASSLAHPNTDTQYF.